These T cell receptor beta chains were read from a single sample in a study of technical replicates of blood from a handful of donors. Sequenced by immunoSEQ multiplex PCR; TCRdb stores in-frame clones only, minus some. This sample has fewer than 100,000 clones, with 89% found just once. Input material: T cells isolated from PBMCs. Every receptor here comes from a human donor in good health. The CDR3 runs from the conserved cysteine through the conserved F or W. A D gene is named only where the DNA matches it firmly. Rows may omit the clone size; those that give it use once, few, many or a size class.

>TRBJ2-5|TRBD1|-|TRBV7-7
CASSQDRGGETQYF
TGTGCTAGCAGCCAAGACAGGGGGGGAGAGACCCAGTACTTC
>TRBJ2-1|TRBD2|-|TRBV7-8
CASSSGLVGNNEQFF
TGTGCCAGCAGCTCAGGACTAGTAGGGAACAATGAGCAGTTCTTC
>TRBJ1-3|-|once|TRBV19
CASSIDGRSGNTIYF
TGTGCCAGTAGTATAGATGGGCGCTCTGGAAACACCATATATTTT
>TRBJ2-1|-|-|TRBV4-2
CASSPYLSGTVYNEQFF
TGTGCCAGCAGCCCCTACCTTAGCGGGACAGTTTACAATGAGCAGTTCTTC
>TRBJ2-2|-|-|TRBV2
CASTFTAGELFF
TGTGCCAGCACCTTTACAGCCGGGGAGCTGTTTTTT
>TRBJ1-2|TRBD1|-|TRBV7-3
CASSSSLTGGHGYTF
TGTGCCAGCAGCTCCTCCCTGACAGGGGGACATGGCTACACCTTC
>TRBJ1-2|-|-|TRBV5-4
CASSPPAPPELAVGYTF
TGTGCCAGCAGCCCTCCAGCTCCCCCGGAGCTTGCTGTTGGCTACACCTTC
>TRBJ2-5|-|-|TRBV11-1
CASSLHRETQYF
TGTGCCAGCAGCTTACACCGGGAGACCCAGTACTTC
>TRBJ2-7|-|-|TRBV7-9
CASSPEGNEQYF
TGTGCCAGCAGCCCTGAGGGAAACGAGCAGTACTTC
>TRBJ2-7|TRBD2|-|TRBV4-2
CASSRAPLAGGYEQYF
TGTGCCAGCAGCCGGGCGCCTCTAGCGGGAGGTTACGAGCAGTACTTC
>TRBJ2-6|-|-|TRBV29-1
CSVERSSGANVLTF
TGCAGCGTTGAAAGGAGCTCTGGGGCCAACGTCCTGACTTTC
>TRBJ2-7|-|-|TRBV15
CATSRGGTGTVGYEQYF
TGTGCCACCAGCAGGGGAGGGACAGGCACTGTGGGCTACGAGCAGTACTTC
>TRBJ2-4|-|-|TRBV4-2
CASSQDVGELEYF
TGTGCCAGCAGCCAAGATGTCGGGGAATTGGAATACTTC
>TRBJ1-5|-|-|TRBV5-1
CASRAGSDQPQHF
TGCGCCAGCAGGGCGGGTTCTGACCAGCCCCAGCATTTT
>TRBJ2-3|-|-|TRBV4-3
CASSQDMLGSTADTQYF
TGCGCCAGCAGCCAAGACATGTTAGGGAGTACGGCAGATACGCAGTATTTT
>TRBJ2-1|-|-|TRBV7-9
CASSFPQSGNEQFF
TGTGCCAGCAGCTTCCCTCAATCCGGCAATGAGCAGTTCTTC
>TRBJ1-2|TRBD1|-|TRBV4-1
CASSQTPAQGVQGYTF
TGCGCCAGCAGCCAAACCCCGGCACAGGGGGTACAAGGCTACACCTTC
>TRBJ2-3|-|-|TRBV11-3
CASTGGPLGRMDTQYF
TGTGCCAGCACCGGGGGGCCATTAGGCCGGATGGATACGCAGTATTTT
>TRBJ1-2|-|-|TRBV11-2
CASSQSQVLPYGYTF
TGTGCCAGCAGCCAATCGCAGGTATTACCCTATGGCTACACCTTC
>TRBJ1-2|TRBD1|-|TRBV4-2
CASSQEQGTLSGYTF
TGTGCCAGCAGCCAAGAACAGGGGACCCTCAGTGGCTACACCTTC
>TRBJ1-2|TRBD1|-|TRBV19
CASSGQGARYGYTF
TGTGCCAGTAGTGGCCAGGGGGCGCGATATGGCTACACCTTC
>TRBJ2-2|TRBD2|-|TRBV10-3
CAITAGLLAGAIGELFF
TGTGCCATCACGGCAGGGTTGTTGGCGGGAGCTATCGGGGAGCTGTTTTTT
>TRBJ2-7|-|-|TRBV10-2
CASSESPPQGSYEQYF
TGCGCCAGCAGTGAGTCGCCCCCCCAGGGTTCCTACGAGCAGTACTTC
>TRBJ1-1|TRBD1|-|TRBV19
CASTRQGMLMNTEAFF
TGTGCCAGTACGCGACAGGGGATGCTCATGAACACTGAAGCTTTCTTT
>TRBJ1-5|-|-|TRBV6-5
CASSSGGQPQHF
TGTGCCAGCAGTTCAGGCGGGCAGCCCCAGCATTTT
>TRBJ2-7|-|few|TRBV2
CASMGRPYEQYF
TGTGCCAGCATGGGCAGGCCCTACGAGCAGTACTTC
>TRBJ1-1|-|-|TRBV29-1
CSVARRDANTEAFF
TGCAGCGTTGCGAGGCGGGACGCAAACACTGAAGCTTTCTTT
>TRBJ1-2|TRBD1|-|TRBV7-9
CASSQIPDRANYGYTF
TGTGCCAGCAGCCAAATCCCGGACAGGGCAAACTATGGCTACACCTTC
>TRBJ2-1|-|-|TRBV29-1
CSVRTGSFF
TGCAGCGTTCGTACAGGGTCGTTCTTC
>TRBJ2-3|-|-|TRBV4-1
CASSLVRESVDADTQYF
TGCGCCAGCAGCCTAGTCCGAGAGAGCGTCGATGCAGATACGCAGTATTTT
>TRBJ2-7|-|-|TRBV19
CASSPGYEQYF
TGTGCCAGTAGTCCCGGCTACGAGCAGTACTTC
>TRBJ2-7|TRBD2|once|TRBV6-5
CASSYPGLAGYEQYF
TGTGCCAGCAGTTACCCGGGACTAGCGGGCTACGAGCAGTACTTC
>TRBJ1-3|-|-|TRBV10-3
CAISESVDRKANTIYF
TGTGCCATCAGTGAGTCTGTAGACAGGAAGGCAAACACCATATATTTT
>TRBJ2-7|-|-|TRBV6-1
CASSEAELEQYF
TGTGCCAGCAGTGAAGCGGAGCTCGAGCAGTACTTC
>TRBJ2-7|TRBD2|once|TRBV10-2
CASRELSGRALTEQYF
TGCGCCAGCAGAGAACTTAGCGGGAGGGCCTTAACGGAGCAGTACTTC
>TRBJ2-7|TRBD2|-|TRBV28
CASSFRLADPSYEQYF
TGTGCCAGCAGTTTCCGACTAGCGGACCCCTCCTACGAGCAGTACTTC
>TRBJ2-1|-|-|TRBV11-2
CASSLGGERAYNEQFF
TGTGCCAGCAGCTTGGGCGGGGAGCGGGCCTACAATGAGCAGTTCTTC
>TRBJ1-2|-|-|TRBV6-6
CASSYVGAFQVYGYTF
TGTGCCAGCAGTTATGTTGGGGCTTTTCAGGTCTATGGCTACACCTTC
>TRBJ2-1|TRBD2|-|TRBV6-4
CASSSSGRGYEQFF
TGTGCCAGCAGTTCTAGCGGGAGGGGGTATGAGCAGTTCTTC